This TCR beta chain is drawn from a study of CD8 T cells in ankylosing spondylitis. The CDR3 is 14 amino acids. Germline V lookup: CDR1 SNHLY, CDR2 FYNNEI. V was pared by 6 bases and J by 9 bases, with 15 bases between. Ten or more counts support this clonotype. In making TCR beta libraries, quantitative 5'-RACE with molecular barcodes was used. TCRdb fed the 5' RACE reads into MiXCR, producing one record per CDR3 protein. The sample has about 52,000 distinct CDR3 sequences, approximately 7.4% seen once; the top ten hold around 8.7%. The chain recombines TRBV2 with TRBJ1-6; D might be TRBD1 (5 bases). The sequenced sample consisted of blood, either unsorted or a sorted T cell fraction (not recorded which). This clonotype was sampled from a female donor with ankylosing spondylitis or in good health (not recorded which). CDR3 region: CASRAGGEGSPLHF. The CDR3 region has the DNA TGTGCCAGCAGGGCCGGGGGAGAGGGTTCACCCCTCCACTTT.